This T cell receptor beta chain comes out of a study of tumor and adjacent non-tumor tissue in lung cancer (dated by TCRdb to 2017 to 2018). Study-level background: By cancer type, the cohort comprised about 13 adenocarcinoma patients, 2 squamous cell carcinoma patients and 1 small cell lung cancer patient. Among the roughly 15 patients, ages ranged from roughly 30 to 76 years, roughly ten were men and 5 were women, and disease was TNM stage I to III. Sequencing produced more than 100,000,000 productive TCRbeta reads in total, an average of about 4.17 million reads per sample. The study compared bulk TCRbeta repertoires between lung tumor tissue and matched distant non-tumor lung tissue from 15 or so lung cancer patients. Around 30 paired specimens, one tumor and one normal lung sample per patient, were profiled by TCRbeta CDR3 sequencing.

The germline V gene (reference sequence) gives CDR1 as MNHNY and CDR2 as SVGAGI. Including cysteine and phenylalanine, the CDR3 has 19 amino acids. Just CDR3 DNA is preserved here, 57 bases in frame from base 1. V loses 7 bases of germline sequence and J loses 0 bases, and the interval between the two ends is 22 bases. Library generation was performed with multiplex PCR. TCRdb records Illumina HiSeq 2500 as the sequencer. Following protocols modified from ARM-PCR, the researchers constructed TCRbeta libraries through three rounds of nested PCR with primers (Table S4). Before sequencing, PCR products of 200-500 bp were cut from the gel and purified using the QIAquick gel extraction kit. Processing in the source paper ran as follows. Trimmomatic was used to clean the reads, FLASH merged the cleaned reads into complete CDR3 sequences, and MiTCR assigned the sequences to V(D)J germline segments. Clonal diversity was calculated as the inverse Simpson's index using VDJtools. A read counted as productive if the sequence was in-frame and lacked a premature stop codon. Using fastp at Q25 and MiXCR, TCRdb reprocessed the public reads and kept productive beta chains. One record per CDR3 amino acid sequence lists the most common genes and DNA. TCRdb's processing, not the authors', yielded these V and J calls. Present in this sample are around 74,000 distinct CDR3 sequences, less than 75% of which were seen just once. Together, the top ten hold about a quarter of the sample.

RNA was extracted from bulk unsorted tissue and checked for quality with a NanoDrop ND-1000 and an Agilent 2100. Distant non-tumor tissue taken more than 3 cm from the tumor edge was used as the normal lung sample. Newly diagnosed lung cancer patients without prior chemotherapy who had been admitted for thoracic surgery in China between August and November 2014 were enrolled as donors. Patients with previous radiotherapy or chemotherapy, or with another concurrent cancer, were excluded from the study. Surgical tissue pieces of roughly 1-2 cm3 were preserved in RNAlater solution and were kept at -80 degrees C until use. This clonotype was found many times. Its specific antigen is unknown. No much larger clonotype is one base removed from it; base qualities were not supplied. General findings and caveats noted by the study authors: Because peripheral blood was not sequenced, the blood TCRbeta repertoires of the lung cancer patients in the study went unexamined. The top 100 clones made up a significantly larger cumulative share of the repertoire in normal lung than in tumor tissue. Significantly higher TCR diversity (inverse Simpson) was observed in tumor tissue than in normal lung tissue (around 450 vs 150, P = 0.0075, Mann-Whitney U test). The methods do not name the sequencing platform or mention unique molecular identifiers. Only roughly 16 patients were in the cohort, and the authors stated that larger samples and more detailed clinical data are needed. Significantly higher TCR diversity was found in younger patients, and higher tumor TCR diversity was associated with shorter overall and disease-free survival.

The sequence was obtained from a woman in her fifties or sixties with non-small cell lung cancer. The sequence joins TRBV6-6 to TRBJ1-6; TRBD1 could be the D gene, as 5 bases match. Sequences were obtained from distant non-tumor lung tissue. The bases read TGTGCCAGCAACCTAGCGCCGGGGCCCGAAAGCTCCTATAATTCACCCCTCCACTTT. This sequence encodes CASNLAPGPESSYNSPLHF.